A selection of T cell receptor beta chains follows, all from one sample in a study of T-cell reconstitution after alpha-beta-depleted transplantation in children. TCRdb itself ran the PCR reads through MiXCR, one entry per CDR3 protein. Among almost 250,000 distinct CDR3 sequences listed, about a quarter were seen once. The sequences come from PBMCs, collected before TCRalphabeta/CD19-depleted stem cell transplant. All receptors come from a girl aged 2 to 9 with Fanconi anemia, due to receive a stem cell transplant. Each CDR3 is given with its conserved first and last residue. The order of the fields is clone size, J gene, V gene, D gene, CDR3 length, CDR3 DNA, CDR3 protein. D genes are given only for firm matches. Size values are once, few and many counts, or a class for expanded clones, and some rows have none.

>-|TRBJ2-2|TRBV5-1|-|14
TGCGCCAGCAGTCCCCTACCGAACACCGGGGAGCTGTTTTTT
CASSPLPNTGELFF
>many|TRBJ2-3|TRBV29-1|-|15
TGCAGCGCTGGGGGGAAGGGCCCCAGGCCAGATACGCAGTATTTT
CSAGGKGPRPDTQYF
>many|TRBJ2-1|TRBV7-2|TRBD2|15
TGTGCCAGCAGCTTAGAACCAGCGGGGGTGGGTGAGCAGTTCTTC
CASSLEPAGVGEQFF
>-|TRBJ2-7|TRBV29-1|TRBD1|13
TGCAGCGTGCGCCGGGACAGAATCTACGAGCAGTACTTC
CSVRRDRIYEQYF
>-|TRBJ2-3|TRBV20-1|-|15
TGCAGTGCTATCCAACTAGCTAACCCACCGTATACGCAGTATTTT
CSAIQLANPPYTQYF
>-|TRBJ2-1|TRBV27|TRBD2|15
TGTGCCAGCAGTTTAGGCGGGGGGCCCTACAATGAGCAGTTCTTC
CASSLGGGPYNEQFF
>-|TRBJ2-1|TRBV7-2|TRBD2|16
TGTGCCAGCAGCTTAGCTCCTAGCGGGGGGGTCAATGAGCAGTTCTTC
CASSLAPSGGVNEQFF
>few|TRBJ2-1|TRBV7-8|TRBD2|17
TGTGCCAGCAGCTTAGCACATCGAACTAGCGTCTACAATGAGCAGTTCTTC
CASSLAHRTSVYNEQFF
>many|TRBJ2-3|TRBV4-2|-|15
TGTGCCAGCAGCCGCACGACCCCGCCGACAGATACGCAGTATTTT
CASSRTTPPTDTQYF
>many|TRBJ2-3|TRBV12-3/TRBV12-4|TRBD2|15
TGTGCCAGCAGTTTGCTAGCGGGAGGGCCAGATACGCAGTATTTT
CASSLLAGGPDTQYF
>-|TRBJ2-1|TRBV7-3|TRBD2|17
TGTGCCAGCAGCTTCTCTCCGGGACTAGCGGGAGACAATGAGCAGTTCTTC
CASSFSPGLAGDNEQFF
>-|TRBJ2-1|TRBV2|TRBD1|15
TGTGCCAGAAGGATGGAGACAGGGGCTTACAATGAGCAGTTCTTC
CARRMETGAYNEQFF
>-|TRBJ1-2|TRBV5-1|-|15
TGCGCCAGCAGCTTGGAAGGCCCGACTAACTATGGCTACACCTTC
CASSLEGPTNYGYTF
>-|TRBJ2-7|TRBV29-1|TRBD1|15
TGCAGCGTTGAAGGGGGGACAGGTCCCTCCTACGAGCAGTACTTC
CSVEGGTGPSYEQYF
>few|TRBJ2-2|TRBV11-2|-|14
TGTGCCAGCAGCCCGGACAGGAACACCGGGGAGCTGTTTTTT
CASSPDRNTGELFF
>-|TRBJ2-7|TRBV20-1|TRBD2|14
TGCAGTGCTAGAGGGCTAGCGGGAGGTTACGAGCAGTACTTC
CSARGLAGGYEQYF
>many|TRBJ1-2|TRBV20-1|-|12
TGCAGTGCTAGCGACAGGCCCTATGGCTACACCTTC
CSASDRPYGYTF
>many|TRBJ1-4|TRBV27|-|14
TGTGCCAGCAGTTTAAGGGGAACTAATGAAAAACTGTTTTTT
CASSLRGTNEKLFF
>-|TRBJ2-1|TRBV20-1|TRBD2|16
TGCAGTGCTAGTCCGGCTCATTTAGCGGGAGGCAATGAGCAGTTCTTC
CSASPAHLAGGNEQFF
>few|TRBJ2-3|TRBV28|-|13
TGTGCCAGCACCACTGGACCTACAGATACGCAGTATTTT
CASTTGPTDTQYF
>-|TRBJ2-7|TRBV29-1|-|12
TGCAGCGTTTGGACAGCGGGCTACGAGCAGTACTTC
CSVWTAGYEQYF
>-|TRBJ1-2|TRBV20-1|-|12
TGCAGTGCAAAGCGCTGGGACTATGGCTACACCTTC
CSAKRWDYGYTF